This TCR beta chain came from a study of cytomegalovirus exposure and HLA in healthy donors. CDR1 and CDR2 (germline): SNHLY, FYNNEI. Trimming left V 6 bases short and J 1 base short, with 7 bases between. The CDR3 extends over 13 amino acids. The PCR ran on 60 Vbeta and 13 Jbeta primers. Profiling relied on immunoSEQ multiplex PCR, and the TCRdb table lists in-frame clones only, not all of them. This table holds 75,000 to 80,000 clones, 60% to 85% found once. This sequence joins TRBV2 and TRBJ1-3; no reliable D call. The sequenced sample was PBMCs. The TCR sequence derives from a man aged 35-49 years in good health and CMV-seronegative. The CDR3 DNA reads as TGTGCCAGCAGGGCCGCTTCTGGAAACACCATATATTTT. This sequence encodes CASRAASGNTIYF.